This T cell receptor beta chain stems from a study of T cells in localized non-small cell lung cancer. TCRdb's copy holds only in-frame clones and misses some; the assay was immunoSEQ multiplex PCR. Among tens of thousands of clones listed, 86% were seen once. Sequenced material: peripheral blood mononuclear cells, taken before any cancer treatment. The clonotype comes from an older male donor with stage II lung adenocarcinoma.

CDR3 amino acids: CAIIRPGLASSTDTQYF. The CDR3 DNA follows: TGTGCCATCATCAGGCCGGGACTAGCGAGTAGCACAGATACGCAGTATTTT. This chain joins TRBV19 and TRBJ2-3, with 10 bases fitting TRBD2. Trimming took 10 bases from V and 0 from J; bases not matched to a gene: 13. The length of the CDR3 is 17 residues. Germline loops: CDR1 LNHDA, CDR2 SQIVND (reference sequence). The full variable domain, with the rest looked up from reference TRBV19 and TRBJ2-3, is DGGITQSPKYLFRKEGQNVTLSCEQNLNHDAMYWYRQDPGQGLRLIYYSQIVNDFQKGDIAEGYSVSREKKESFPLTVTSAQKNPTAFYLCAIIRPGLASSTDTQYFGPGTRLTVL.